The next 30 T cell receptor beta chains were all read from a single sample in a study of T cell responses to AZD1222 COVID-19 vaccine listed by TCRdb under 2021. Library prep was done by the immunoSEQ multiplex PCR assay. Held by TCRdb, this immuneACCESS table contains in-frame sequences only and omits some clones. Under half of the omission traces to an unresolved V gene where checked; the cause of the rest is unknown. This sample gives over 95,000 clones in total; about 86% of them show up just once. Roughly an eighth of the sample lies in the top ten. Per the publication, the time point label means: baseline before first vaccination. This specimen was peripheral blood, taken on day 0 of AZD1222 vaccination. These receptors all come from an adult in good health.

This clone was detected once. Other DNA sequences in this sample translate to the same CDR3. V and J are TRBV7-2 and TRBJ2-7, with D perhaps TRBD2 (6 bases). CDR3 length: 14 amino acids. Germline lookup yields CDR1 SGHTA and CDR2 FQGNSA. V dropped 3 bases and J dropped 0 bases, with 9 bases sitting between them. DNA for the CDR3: TGTGCCAGCAGCTTTGGGGGGAGCTCCTACGAGCAGTACTTC. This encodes CASSFGGSSYEQYF.

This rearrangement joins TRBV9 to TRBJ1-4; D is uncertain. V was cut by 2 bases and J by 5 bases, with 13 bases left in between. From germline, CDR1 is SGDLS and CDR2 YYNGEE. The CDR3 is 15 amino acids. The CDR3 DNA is TGTGCCAGCAGCGTTCAAGTTGGGAAGAATGAAAAACTGTTTTTT. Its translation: CASSVQVGKNEKLFF.

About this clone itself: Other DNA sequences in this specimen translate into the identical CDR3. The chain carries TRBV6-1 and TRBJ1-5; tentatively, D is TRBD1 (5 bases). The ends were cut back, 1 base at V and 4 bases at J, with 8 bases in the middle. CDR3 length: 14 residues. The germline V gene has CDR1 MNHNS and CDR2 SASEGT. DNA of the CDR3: TGTGCCAGCAGTGAAGGGGGACCTAATCAGCCCCAGCATTTT. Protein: CASSEGGPNQPQHF.

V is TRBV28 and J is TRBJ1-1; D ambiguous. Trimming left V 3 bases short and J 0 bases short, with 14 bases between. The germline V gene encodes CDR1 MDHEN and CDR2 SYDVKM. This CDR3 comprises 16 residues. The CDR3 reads CASSFPRETLNTEAFF. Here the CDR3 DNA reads TGTGCCAGCAGTTTTCCCCGCGAGACCTTGAACACTGAAGCTTTCTTT. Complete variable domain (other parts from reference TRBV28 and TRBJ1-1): DVKVTQSSRYLVKRTGEKVFLECVQDMDHENMFWYRQDPGLGLRLIYFSYDVKMKEKGDIPEGYSVSREKKERFSLILESASTNQTSMYLCASSFPRETLNTEAFFGQGTRLTVV.

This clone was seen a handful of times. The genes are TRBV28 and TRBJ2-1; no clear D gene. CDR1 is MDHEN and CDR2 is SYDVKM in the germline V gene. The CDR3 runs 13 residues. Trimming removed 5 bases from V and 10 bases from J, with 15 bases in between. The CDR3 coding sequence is TGTGCCAGCAGTCCCCCTCCCCCCAAGGAGCAGTTCTTC. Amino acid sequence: CASSPPPPKEQFF.

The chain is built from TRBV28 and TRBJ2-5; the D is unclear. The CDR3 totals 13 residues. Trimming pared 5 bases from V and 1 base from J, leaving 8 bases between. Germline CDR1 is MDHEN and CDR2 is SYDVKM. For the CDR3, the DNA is TGTGCCAGCAGTGCGACCCTCCAAGAGACCCAGTACTTC. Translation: CASSATLQETQYF.

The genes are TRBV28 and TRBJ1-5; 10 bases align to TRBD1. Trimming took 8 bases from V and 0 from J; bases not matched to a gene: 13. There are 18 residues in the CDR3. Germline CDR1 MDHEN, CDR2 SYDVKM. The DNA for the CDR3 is TGTGCCAGCGGTACGCCCCGGGACAGGGGAAATAGCAATCAGCCCCAGCATTTT. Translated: CASGTPRDRGNSNQPQHF.

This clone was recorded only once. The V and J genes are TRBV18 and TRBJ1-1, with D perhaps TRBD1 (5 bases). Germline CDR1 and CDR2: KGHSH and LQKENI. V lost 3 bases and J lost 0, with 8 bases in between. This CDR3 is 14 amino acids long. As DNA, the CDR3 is TGTGCCAGCTCACCCTCGACAGTGAACACTGAAGCTTTCTTT. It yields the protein CASSPSTVNTEAFF.

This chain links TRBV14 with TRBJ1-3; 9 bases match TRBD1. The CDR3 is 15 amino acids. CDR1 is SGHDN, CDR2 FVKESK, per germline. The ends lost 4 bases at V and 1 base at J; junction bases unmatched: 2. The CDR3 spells CASSRDRASGNTIYF. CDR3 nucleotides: TGTGCCAGCAGCCGGGACAGGGCTTCTGGAAACACCATATATTTT.

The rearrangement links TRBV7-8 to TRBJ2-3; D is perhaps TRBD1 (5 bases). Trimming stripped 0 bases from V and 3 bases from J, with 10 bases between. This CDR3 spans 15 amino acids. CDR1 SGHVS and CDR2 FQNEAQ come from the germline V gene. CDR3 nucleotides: TGTGCCAGCAGCTTAGCGGGGCCAGGGACAGATACGCAGTATTTT. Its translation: CASSLAGPGTDTQYF. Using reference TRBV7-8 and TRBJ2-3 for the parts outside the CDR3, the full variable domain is GAGVSQSPRYKVAKRGQDVALRCDPISGHVSLFWYQQALGQGPEFLTYFQNEAQLDKSGLPSDRFFAERPEGSVSTLKIQRTQQEDSAVYLCASSLAGPGTDTQYFGPGTRLTVL.

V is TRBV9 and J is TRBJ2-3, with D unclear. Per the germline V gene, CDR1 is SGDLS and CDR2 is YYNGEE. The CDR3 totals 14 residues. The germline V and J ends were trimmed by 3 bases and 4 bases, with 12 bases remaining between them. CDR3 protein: CASSGRSSSDTQYF. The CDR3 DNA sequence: TGTGCCAGCAGCGGACGAAGTTCTTCAGATACGCAGTATTTT.

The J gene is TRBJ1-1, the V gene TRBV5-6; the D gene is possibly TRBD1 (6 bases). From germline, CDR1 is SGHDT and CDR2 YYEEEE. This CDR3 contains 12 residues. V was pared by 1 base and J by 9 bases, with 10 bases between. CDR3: CASSLRGAQAFF. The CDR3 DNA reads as TGTGCCAGCAGCTTGCGGGGGGCTCAAGCTTTCTTT.

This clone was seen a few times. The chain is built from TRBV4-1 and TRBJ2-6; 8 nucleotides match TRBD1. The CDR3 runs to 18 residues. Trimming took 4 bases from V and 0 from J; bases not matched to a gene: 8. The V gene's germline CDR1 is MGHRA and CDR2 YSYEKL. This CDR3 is CASSPRQGLPSGANVLTF. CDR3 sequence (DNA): TGCGCCAGCAGCCCAAGACAGGGGCTACCCTCTGGGGCCAACGTCCTGACTTTC.

CDR3 loop: CASSLSAPGVGTQYF. CDR3 bases: TGTGCCAGCAGTTTATCGGCCCCGGGCGTGGGGACCCAGTACTTC. V is TRBV28 and J is TRBJ2-5, with D unclear. Looked up from germline, CDR1 is MDHEN and CDR2 is SYDVKM. CDR3 length: 15 residues. The germline V and J ends were trimmed by 1 base and 7 bases, with 16 bases remaining between them.

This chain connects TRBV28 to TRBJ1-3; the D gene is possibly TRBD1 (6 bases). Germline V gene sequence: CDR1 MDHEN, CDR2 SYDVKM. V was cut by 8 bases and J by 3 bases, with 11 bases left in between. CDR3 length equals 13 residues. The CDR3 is CASGRDIGNTIYF. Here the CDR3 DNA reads TGTGCCAGCGGCCGGGACATTGGAAACACCATATATTTT.

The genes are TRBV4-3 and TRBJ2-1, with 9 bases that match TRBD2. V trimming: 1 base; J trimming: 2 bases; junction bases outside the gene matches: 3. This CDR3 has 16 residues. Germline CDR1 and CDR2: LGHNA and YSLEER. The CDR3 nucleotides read TGCGCCAGCAGCCAAGCATTAGCGGGAGCCTACAATGAGCAGTTCTTC. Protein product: CASSQALAGAYNEQFF.

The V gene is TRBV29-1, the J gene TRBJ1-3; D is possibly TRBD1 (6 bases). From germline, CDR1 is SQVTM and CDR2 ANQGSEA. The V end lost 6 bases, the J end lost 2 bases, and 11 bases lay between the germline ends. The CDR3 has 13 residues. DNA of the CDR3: TGCAGCGTCACTCGGGACACTGGAAACACCATATATTTT. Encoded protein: CSVTRDTGNTIYF.

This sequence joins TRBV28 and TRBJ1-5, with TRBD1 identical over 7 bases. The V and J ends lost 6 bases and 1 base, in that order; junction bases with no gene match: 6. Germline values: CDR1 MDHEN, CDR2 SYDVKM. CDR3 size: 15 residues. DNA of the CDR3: TGTGCCAGCAGGCCCACAGGGGTAAGCAATCAGCCCCAGCATTTT. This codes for CASRPTGVSNQPQHF.

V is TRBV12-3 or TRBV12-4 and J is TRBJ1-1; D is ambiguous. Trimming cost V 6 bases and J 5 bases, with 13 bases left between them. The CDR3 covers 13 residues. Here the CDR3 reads CASSPQRGTEAFF. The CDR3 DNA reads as TGTGCCAGCAGCCCGCAGCGGGGTACTGAAGCTTTCTTT.

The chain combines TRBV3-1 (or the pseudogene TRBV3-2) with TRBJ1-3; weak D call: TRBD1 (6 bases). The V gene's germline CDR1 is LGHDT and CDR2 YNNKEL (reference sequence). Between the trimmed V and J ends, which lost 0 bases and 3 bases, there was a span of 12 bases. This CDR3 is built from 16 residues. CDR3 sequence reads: CASSQEPGHLGNTIYF. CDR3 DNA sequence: TGTGCCAGCAGCCAAGAACCGGGACATCTTGGAAACACCATATATTTT.

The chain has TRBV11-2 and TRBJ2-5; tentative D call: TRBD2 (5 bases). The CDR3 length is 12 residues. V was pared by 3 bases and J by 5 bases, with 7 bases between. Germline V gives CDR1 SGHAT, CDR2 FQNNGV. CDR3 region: CASSLDSETQYF. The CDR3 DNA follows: TGTGCCAGCAGCTTGGACTCGGAGACCCAGTACTTC. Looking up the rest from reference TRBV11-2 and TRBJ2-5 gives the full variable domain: EAGVAQSPRYKIIEKRQSVAFWCNPISGHATLYWYQQILGQGPKLLIQFQNNGVVDDSQLPKDRFSAERLKGVDSTLKIQPAKLEDSAVYLCASSLDSETQYFGPGTRLLVL.

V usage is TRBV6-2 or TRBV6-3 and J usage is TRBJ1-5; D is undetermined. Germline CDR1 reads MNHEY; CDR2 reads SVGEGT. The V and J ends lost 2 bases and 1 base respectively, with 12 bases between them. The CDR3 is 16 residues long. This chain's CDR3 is CASSYGPTMSNQPQHF. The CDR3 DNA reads TGTGCCAGCAGTTACGGCCCTACCATGAGCAATCAGCCCCAGCATTTT.

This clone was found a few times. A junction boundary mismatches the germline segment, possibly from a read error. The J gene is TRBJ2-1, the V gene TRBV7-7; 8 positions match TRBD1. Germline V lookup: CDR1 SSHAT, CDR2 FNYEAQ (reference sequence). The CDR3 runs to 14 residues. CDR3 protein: CASSPGQAYNEQFF. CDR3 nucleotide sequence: TGTGCTAGCAGCCCGGGACAGGCCTACAATGAGCAGTTCTTC.

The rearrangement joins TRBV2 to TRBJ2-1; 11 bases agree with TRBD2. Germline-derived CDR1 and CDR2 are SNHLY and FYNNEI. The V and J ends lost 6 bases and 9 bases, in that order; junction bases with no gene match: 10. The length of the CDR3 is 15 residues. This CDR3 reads CASSPLAGGVGEQFF. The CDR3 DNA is TGTGCCAGCAGCCCCCTAGCGGGAGGAGTAGGTGAGCAGTTCTTC. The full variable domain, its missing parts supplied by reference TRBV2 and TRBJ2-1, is EPEVTQTPSHQVTQMGQEVILRCVPISNHLYFYWYRQILGQKVEFLVSFYNNEISEKSEIFDDQFSVERPDGSNFTLKIRSTKLEDSAMYFCASSPLAGGVGEQFFGPGTRLTVL.

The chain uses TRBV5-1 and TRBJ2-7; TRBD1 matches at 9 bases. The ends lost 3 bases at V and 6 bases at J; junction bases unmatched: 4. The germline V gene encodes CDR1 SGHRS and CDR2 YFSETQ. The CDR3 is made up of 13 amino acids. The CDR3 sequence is CASSWGQGGEQYF. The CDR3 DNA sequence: TGCGCCAGCAGCTGGGGACAGGGCGGCGAGCAGTACTTC.

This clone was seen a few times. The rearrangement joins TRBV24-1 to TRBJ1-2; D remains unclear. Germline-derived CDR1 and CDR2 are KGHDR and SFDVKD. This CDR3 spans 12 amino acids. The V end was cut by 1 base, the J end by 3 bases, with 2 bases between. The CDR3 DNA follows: TGTGCCACCAGTGATTTTTACTATGGCTACACCTTC. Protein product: CATSDFYYGYTF.

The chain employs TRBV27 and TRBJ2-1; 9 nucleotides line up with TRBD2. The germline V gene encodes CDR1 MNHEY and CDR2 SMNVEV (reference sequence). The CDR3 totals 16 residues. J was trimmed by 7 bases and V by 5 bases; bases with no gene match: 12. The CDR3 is CASSNLGLAGRNEQFF. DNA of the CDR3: TGTGCCAGCAGTAACCTGGGGCTAGCGGGGAGGAATGAGCAGTTCTTC.

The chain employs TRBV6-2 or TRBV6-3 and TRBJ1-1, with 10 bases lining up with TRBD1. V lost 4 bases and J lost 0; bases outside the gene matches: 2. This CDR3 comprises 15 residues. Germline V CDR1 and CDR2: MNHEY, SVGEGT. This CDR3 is CASSLDRGMNTEAFF. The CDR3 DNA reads TGTGCCAGCAGTTTGGACAGGGGGATGAACACTGAAGCTTTCTTT.

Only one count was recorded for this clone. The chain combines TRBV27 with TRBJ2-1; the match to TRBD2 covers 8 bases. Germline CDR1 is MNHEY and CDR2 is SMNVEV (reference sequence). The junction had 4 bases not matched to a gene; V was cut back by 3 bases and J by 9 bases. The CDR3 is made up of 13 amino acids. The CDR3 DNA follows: TGTGCCAGCAGTTTTCGACTAGCGCGTGAGCAGTTCTTC. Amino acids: CASSFRLAREQFF.

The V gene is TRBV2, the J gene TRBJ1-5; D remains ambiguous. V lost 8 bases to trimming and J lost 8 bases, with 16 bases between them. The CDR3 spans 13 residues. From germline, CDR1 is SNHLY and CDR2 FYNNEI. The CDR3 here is CASGRGGLEPQHF. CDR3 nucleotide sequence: TGTGCCAGCGGGAGAGGTGGTTTGGAGCCCCAGCATTTT.